Sequencing of this T cell receptor (beta chain) was carried out in a study of T cell repertoires in cytomegalovirus infection (dated by TCRdb to between 2019 and 2020). For the study in its entirety: The peptide stimulations were aimed at well-studied HLA-B-restricted epitopes as well as recently identified HLA-C-restricted CMV epitopes, whose presentation resists viral immunomodulation. The HLA type of each donor mattered for the analysis, because public TCR beta signatures pointed to carriage of CMV infection along with the matching HLA type.

Sequencing instrument: Illumina HiSeq 1500. The public reads were reanalyzed by TCRdb: fastp trimming at Q25, MiXCR alignment, in-frame beta chains only. Here each entry gathers all rows of one CDR3 protein and keeps the most common genes and DNA. For this sample there are 300,000 to 400,000 distinct CDR3 sequences; 25% to 30% appear just once. The ten largest account for 20% of the sample. Read against the paper, the sample's treatment or condition label means: in vitro stimulation with specific CMV peptide epitopes to enrich CMV-specific T cells. V loses 6 bases at its end and J loses 2 bases; junction bases beyond the gene matches: 8. The CDR3 contains 15 residues, cysteine and phenylalanine counted. The DNA shown is the 45-base CDR3, in frame from base 1. What the work shows at the level of the full study, not this receptor alone: In both this cohort and an independent cohort of several hundred donors, the cumulative frequency of public TCR beta family members distinguished carriers of CMV infection plus the relevant HLA type. The ex vivo response was dominated by HLA-C-restricted CMV-specific TCR beta clonotypes, which also provided the single most frequent clonotype in two of eight donors.

The sample holds many counts of this clonotype. Its antigen specificity is not known. Base qualities are missing; no much larger clone stands one base away. This chain is built from TRBV12-3 or TRBV12-4 and TRBJ1-1; 8 bases in the middle match TRBD1. Sequences were derived from cultured PBMCs, sampled from culture after CMV antigen stimulation. The receptor was isolated from a human donor in good health (CMV status not recorded). Some clones in this sample may be carry-over from other donors' samples. Here the CDR3 is given as CASSPPTGVNTEAFF. The DNA sequence is given as TGTGCCAGCAGCCCCCCGACAGGGGTTAACACTGAAGCTTTCTTT.